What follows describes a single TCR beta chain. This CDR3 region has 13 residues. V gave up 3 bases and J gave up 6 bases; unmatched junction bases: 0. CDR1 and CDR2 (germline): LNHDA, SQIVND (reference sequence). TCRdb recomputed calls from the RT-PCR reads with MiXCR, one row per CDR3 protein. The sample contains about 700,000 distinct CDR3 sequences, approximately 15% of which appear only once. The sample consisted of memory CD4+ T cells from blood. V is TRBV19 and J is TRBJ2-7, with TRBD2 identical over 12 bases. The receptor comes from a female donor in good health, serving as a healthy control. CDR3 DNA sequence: TGTGCCAGTAGTATGACTAGCGGGAGCGAGCAGTACTTC. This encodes CASSMTSGSEQYF.